This TCR beta chain originates from a study of glioma-infiltrating T cells after dendritic cell vaccination. The method was immunoSEQ multiplex PCR; TCRdb's version includes in-frame clones alone and lacks a portion of them. Here the sample spans about 99,000 clones, roughly 81% being singletons. CDR1 is GTSNPN, CDR2 SVGIG, per germline (reference sequence). Germline trimming cut 3 bases from V and 4 bases from J; bases unmatched to any gene: 3. CDR3 length equals 14 residues. The TCR originated in a human donor with glioblastoma. Source: blood, taken before dendritic cell vaccination. The chain is built from TRBV30 and TRBJ2-1, with 10 bases that match TRBD2. CDR3 amino acids: CAWRGLATYNEQFF. The CDR3 nucleotides read TGTGCCTGGAGGGGACTAGCGACTTACAATGAGCAGTTCTTC. The full variable domain, completed using reference TRBV30 and TRBJ2-1, is SQTIHQWPATLVQPVGSPLSLECTVEGTSNPNLYWYRQAAGRGLQLLFYSVGIGQISSEVPQNLSASRPQDRQFILSSKKLLLSDSGFYLCAWRGLATYNEQFFGPGTRLTVL.